The clone carrying this T cell receptor beta chain was observed a few times. The target antigen is unknown. The TCR cDNA carried a universal primer site and UMIs from 5'RACE template switching. TCRdb reprocessed the 5' RACE reads with MiXCR, giving one entry per CDR3 protein. This sample has a few hundred thousand distinct CDR3 sequences; roughly 9.4% occur once, and the top ten carry roughly 17%. The sample is drawn from a study of T cells after yellow fever vaccination. Study context: The authors prepared low-cell-number fractions using SMART-Seq v4 Ultra Low Input.

The study's findings and limits: Though weaker, the secondary response peaked faster, on day 5 versus 15. Reappearing after the booster were most of the clones from primary vaccination (96% CD4, about 87% CD8).

In germline, CDR1 is DFQATT, CDR2 SNEGSKA (reference sequence). This CDR3 has 18 amino acids. Between the trimmed V and J ends, which lost 3 bases and 0 bases, there was a span of 22 bases. This chain uses TRBV20-1 with TRBJ2-3; tentative D call: TRBD1 (6 bases). The sample in question was PBMCs, obtained on the day of the first yellow fever vaccination. The receptor comes from a man between 18 and 35 years old who received the YFV17D yellow fever vaccine. CDR3 bases: TGCAGTGCTAGCGAGGGTGACGCCAGGGGAACTAGCACAGATACGCAGTATTTT. Protein sequence: CSASEGDARGTSTDTQYF.